These 19 T cell receptor beta chains came from one sample sequenced in a study of cytotoxic CD8 clonotypes in ibrutinib-treated CLL. Here immunoSEQ multiplex PCR was the method, and the copy in TCRdb shows in-frame clones only, minus some. The sample shows nearly 100,000 clones, around 73% of them seen only once. The starting material was PBMCs, obtained after 12 months of ibrutinib treatment. These receptors were collected from a human donor with chronic lymphocytic leukemia.

V is TRBV18 and J is TRBJ2-7; D is unresolved. This CDR3 spans 12 amino acids. Germline values: CDR1 KGHSH, CDR2 LQKENI. Trimming took 2 bases from V and 2 from J, leaving 4 bases between them. The CDR3 sequence is CASSPGAYEQYF. CDR3 nucleotide sequence: TGTGCCAGCTCACCAGGGGCCTACGAGCAGTACTTC.

V usage is TRBV30 and J usage is TRBJ1-3; D uncertain. CDR1 and CDR2 (germline): GTSNPN, SVGIG (reference sequence). The CDR3 covers 12 residues. Trimming left V 3 bases short and J 8 bases short, with 11 bases between. CDR3: CAWRPSIYTIYF. The CDR3 DNA reads TGTGCCTGGAGACCCTCGATATACACCATATATTTT.

V gene TRBV7-6 combines with J gene TRBJ2-1; TRBD2 matches 11 bases. The germline V gene encodes CDR1 SGHVS and CDR2 FNYEAQ. V shed 0 bases, J shed 2 bases, and the junction held 6 bases outside the gene matches. The length of the CDR3 is 18 residues. This chain's CDR3 is CASSLAALAGGPYNEQFF. The DNA of the CDR3 is TGTGCCAGCAGCTTAGCGGCCCTAGCGGGGGGCCCCTACAATGAGCAGTTCTTC.

The genes are TRBV28 and TRBJ1-4; 8 bases agree with TRBD1. The CDR3 totals 15 residues. J gave up 8 bases and V 7 bases, and 12 bases lay outside the gene matches. Germline CDR1 MDHEN, CDR2 SYDVKM. The chain's CDR3 is CASTPQGAGKEKLFF. The CDR3 coding sequence is TGTGCCAGCACTCCCCAGGGGGCAGGGAAAGAAAAACTGTTTTTT. The full variable domain, rest sourced from reference TRBV28 and TRBJ1-4, is DVKVTQSSRYLVKRTGEKVFLECVQDMDHENMFWYRQDPGLGLRLIYFSYDVKMKEKGDIPEGYSVSREKKERFSLILESASTNQTSMYLCASTPQGAGKEKLFFGSGTQLSVL.

This clone was found a few times. V is TRBV19 and J is TRBJ1-2; weak D call: TRBD1 (5 bases). The CDR3 is 14 amino acids. V lost 5 bases and J 8 bases, leaving 18 bases between the germline ends. Germline loops: CDR1 LNHDA, CDR2 SQIVND (reference sequence). The CDR3 is CASSQQAGVKGYTF. The CDR3 coding sequence is TGTGCCAGTAGTCAACAGGCCGGGGTGAAAGGCTACACCTTC.

The chain recombines TRBV28 with TRBJ2-7, with D hard to call. V gave up 5 bases and J gave up 0 bases, with 8 bases separating them. Looked up from germline, CDR1 is MDHEN and CDR2 is SYDVKM. The CDR3 runs 13 residues. Here the CDR3 reads CASSIRASYEQYF. CDR3 sequence (DNA): TGTGCCAGCAGTATACGGGCCTCCTACGAGCAGTACTTC.

This chain joins TRBV4-1 and TRBJ2-1, with D hard to call. The CDR3 runs 16 residues. Germline V CDR1 and CDR2: MGHRA, YSYEKL. V lost 0 bases and J 4 bases, leaving 13 bases between the germline ends. The CDR3 DNA reads TGCGCCAGCAGCCAAGATTACAGTCACGATTACAATGAGCAGTTCTTC. It codes for CASSQDYSHDYNEQFF.

The J gene is TRBJ2-3, the V gene TRBV2; 14 bases align to TRBD2. Germline lookup yields CDR1 SNHLY and CDR2 FYNNEI. This CDR3 contains 19 residues. V dropped 5 bases and J dropped 2; count of bases not matched to a gene: 12. In DNA form, the CDR3 reads TGTGCCAGCAGTCCTCAACCGGGACTAGCGGGGGTTACCACAGATACGCAGTATTTT. Protein product: CASSPQPGLAGVTTDTQYF.

This clone has only a few counts. The rearrangement links TRBV7-2 to TRBJ1-3, with 8 bases lining up with TRBD1. The CDR3 is made up of 15 amino acids. The junction had 5 bases not matched to a gene; V was cut back by 5 bases and J by 2 bases. Germline V lookup: CDR1 SGHTA, CDR2 FQGNSA. The CDR3 loop reads CASSQGQATGNTIYF. The CDR3 DNA follows: TGTGCCAGCAGCCAGGGACAGGCAACTGGAAACACCATATATTTT. Combining the CDR3 with reference TRBV7-2 and TRBJ1-3 gives the whole variable domain GAGVSQSPSNKVTEKGKDVELRCDPISGHTALYWYRQSLGQGLEFLIYFQGNSAPDKSGLPSDRFSAERTGGSVSTLTIQRTQQEDSAVYLCASSQGQATGNTIYFGEGSWLTVV.

This chain joins TRBV6-1 and TRBJ2-5; TRBD1 might be the D (5 bases). Germline V gene data show CDR1 as MNHNS and CDR2 as SASEGT. The CDR3 is made up of 12 amino acids. Trimming stripped 7 bases from V and 5 bases from J, with 11 bases between. The CDR3 protein is CASTTGRETQYF. The CDR3 DNA is TGTGCCAGCACAACAGGTCGGGAGACCCAGTACTTC.

The chain couples TRBV7-9 to TRBJ1-2; D is perhaps TRBD1 (6 bases). The CDR3 has 13 amino acids. Germline lookup yields CDR1 SEHNR and CDR2 FQNEAQ (reference sequence). Trimming pared 3 bases from V and 6 bases from J, leaving 11 bases between. The CDR3 DNA reads TGTGCCAGCAGCTTTCGGGGGGCGGATGGCTACACCTTC. Its translation: CASSFRGADGYTF.

The J gene is TRBJ1-5, the V gene TRBV29-1; the match to TRBD1 covers 11 bases. V was pared by 7 bases and J by 3 bases, with 5 bases of the junction left unmatched. The CDR3 has 14 amino acids. Germline CDR1 SQVTM, CDR2 ANQGSEA. The DNA of the CDR3 is TGCAGCGGGGGACAGGGGGGCACCAATCAGCCCCAGCATTTT. Translated, it gives CSGGQGGTNQPQHF.

Remarks on this clone: One end of the junction fails to match germline, which may point to a read error. This chain joins TRBV19 and TRBJ1-2; D is uncertain. The V gene's germline CDR1 is LNHDA and CDR2 SQIVND (reference sequence). The CDR3 spans 14 residues. The CDR3 here is CASRIAGVQDGYTF. CDR3 nucleotides: TGTGCCAGTAGGATAGCCGGGGTCCAGGATGGCTACACCTTC.

The chain is built from TRBV28 and TRBJ1-5; tentative D call: TRBD1 (5 bases). The V end lost 6 bases, the J end lost 9 bases, and 18 bases lay between the germline ends. Germline CDR1 MDHEN, CDR2 SYDVKM. The CDR3 loop spans 14 amino acids. The CDR3 nucleotides read TGTGCCAGCAGCCTCCGGGGGTCCTCCCCGCCCCAGCATTTT. This gives the protein CASSLRGSSPPQHF. Looking up the rest from reference TRBV28 and TRBJ1-5 gives the full variable domain: DVKVTQSSRYLVKRTGEKVFLECVQDMDHENMFWYRQDPGLGLRLIYFSYDVKMKEKGDIPEGYSVSREKKERFSLILESASTNQTSMYLCASSLRGSSPPQHFGDGTRLSIL.

This chain joins TRBV6-6 and TRBJ2-7, with D perhaps TRBD2 (5 bases). The CDR3 consists of 15 residues. Between the trimmed V and J ends, which lost 5 bases and 6 bases, there was a span of 20 bases. Germline loops: CDR1 MNHNY, CDR2 SVGAGI (reference sequence). The CDR3 DNA is TGTGCCAGCAGTCTCGTAGGGAGCTTAGTGGGCGAGCAGTACTTC. It codes for CASSLVGSLVGEQYF.

The V call is TRBV9, the J call TRBJ2-1; TRBD1 aligns across 8 bases. The CDR3 runs 15 residues. Germline V lookup: CDR1 SGDLS, CDR2 YYNGEE. Trimming removed 5 bases from V and 5 bases from J; junction bases left unmatched: 9. This chain's CDR3 is CASRSPGQEDNEQFF. Written as DNA, the CDR3 is TGTGCCAGCAGATCACCGGGACAGGAGGACAATGAGCAGTTCTTC.

The chain combines TRBV2 with TRBJ1-5; maybe TRBD1 (6 bases). V was clipped by 1 base and J by 7 bases, with 14 bases between them. Germline values: CDR1 SNHLY, CDR2 FYNNEI. There are 15 residues in the CDR3. The CDR3 DNA is TGTGCCAGCAGTGAAGAGACAGGCCCCGGACAGCCCCAGCATTTT. This sequence encodes CASSEETGPGQPQHF. The full variable domain, its missing parts supplied by reference TRBV2 and TRBJ1-5, is EPEVTQTPSHQVTQMGQEVILRCVPISNHLYFYWYRQILGQKVEFLVSFYNNEISEKSEIFDDQFSVERPDGSNFTLKIRSTKLEDSAMYFCASSEETGPGQPQHFGDGTRLSIL.

The gene calls are TRBV7-8 and TRBJ2-1, with a tentative D call TRBD2 (5 bases). Germline V lookup: CDR1 SGHVS, CDR2 FQNEAQ. This CDR3 has 16 residues. V lost 4 bases to trimming and J lost 0 bases, with 13 bases between them. CDR3 bases: TGTGCCAGCAGCTCCAGAGGTGGGAGCTCCTACAATGAGCAGTTCTTC. Residues: CASSSRGGSSYNEQFF.

Here the CDR3 DNA reads TGTGCCGGCACGGTCAATCAGCCCCAGCATTTT. Residues: CAGTVNQPQHF. The V gene is TRBV6-1, the J gene TRBJ1-5; no reliable D call. This CDR3 comprises 11 residues. The V gene's germline CDR1 is MNHNS and CDR2 SASEGT. Trimming removed 11 bases at V and 3 bases at J, with 8 bases between.